This TCR beta chain is drawn from a study of cytomegalovirus exposure and HLA in healthy donors. The protocol was immunoSEQ multiplex PCR, while the TCRdb copy is restricted to in-frame clones and leaves out a portion. The table has some 120,000 clones, about nine tenths seen once. V shed 4 bases, J shed 0 bases, and the junction held 6 bases outside the gene matches. This CDR3 is built from 16 residues. CDR1 and CDR2 (germline): SGHRS, YFSETQ. Sequenced material: PBMCs. The source of this sequence is a woman aged 18-35 years in good health and CMV-seronegative. The chain is built from TRBV5-1 and TRBJ1-3, with TRBD1 matching 8 bases. Here the CDR3 DNA reads TGCGCCAGCAGCCCCTTTACAGGGGGCTCTGGAAACACCATATATTTT. Translating it yields CASSPFTGGSGNTIYF.